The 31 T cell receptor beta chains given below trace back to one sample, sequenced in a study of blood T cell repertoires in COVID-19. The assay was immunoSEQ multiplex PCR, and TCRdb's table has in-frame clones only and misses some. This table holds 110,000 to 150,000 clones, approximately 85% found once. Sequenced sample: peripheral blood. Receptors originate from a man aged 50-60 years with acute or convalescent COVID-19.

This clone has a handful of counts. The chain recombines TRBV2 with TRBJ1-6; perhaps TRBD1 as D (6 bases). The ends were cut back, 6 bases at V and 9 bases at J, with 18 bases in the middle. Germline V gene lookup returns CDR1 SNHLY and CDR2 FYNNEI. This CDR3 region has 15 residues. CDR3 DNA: TGTGCCAGCAGCCCTAGGACAGACAGAGGTTCACCCCTCCACTTT. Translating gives CASSPRTDRGSPLHF.

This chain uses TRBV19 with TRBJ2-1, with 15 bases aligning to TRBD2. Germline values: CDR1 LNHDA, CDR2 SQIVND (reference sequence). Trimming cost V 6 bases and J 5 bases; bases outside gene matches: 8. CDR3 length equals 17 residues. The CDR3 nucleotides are TGTGCCAGTAGGGGCTGGACTAGCGGGAGGGATAACAATGAGCAGTTCTTC. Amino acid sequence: CASRGWTSGRDNNEQFF.

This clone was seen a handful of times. CDR3 in DNA: TGTGCCAGCAGTTTCAGGGTGTGGGAAAAACTGTTTTTT. Translated, it gives CASSFRVWEKLFF. V usage is TRBV12-3 or TRBV12-4 and J usage is TRBJ1-4; the D gene is possibly TRBD1 (5 bases). The CDR3 spans 13 residues. V was shortened by 3 bases and J by 8 bases, with 10 bases between the two germline ends.

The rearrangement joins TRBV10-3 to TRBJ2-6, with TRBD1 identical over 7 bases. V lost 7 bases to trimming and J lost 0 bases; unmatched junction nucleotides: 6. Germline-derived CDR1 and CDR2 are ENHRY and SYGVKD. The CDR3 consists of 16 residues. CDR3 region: CAITGQAHSGANVLTF. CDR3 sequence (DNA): TGTGCCATCACCGGACAGGCCCACTCTGGGGCCAACGTCCTGACTTTC.

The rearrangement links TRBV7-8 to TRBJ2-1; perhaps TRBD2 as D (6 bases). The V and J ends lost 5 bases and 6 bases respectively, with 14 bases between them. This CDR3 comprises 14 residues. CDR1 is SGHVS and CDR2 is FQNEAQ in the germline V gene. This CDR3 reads CASSQTSLSNEQFF. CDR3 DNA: TGTGCCAGCAGCCAAACTAGCCTCTCCAATGAGCAGTTCTTC.

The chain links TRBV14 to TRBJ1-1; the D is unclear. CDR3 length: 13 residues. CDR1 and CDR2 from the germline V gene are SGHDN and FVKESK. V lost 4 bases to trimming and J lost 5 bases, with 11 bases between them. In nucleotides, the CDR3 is TGTGCCAGCAGCCCGACGGGATGGACTGAAGCTTTCTTT. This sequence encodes CASSPTGWTEAFF.

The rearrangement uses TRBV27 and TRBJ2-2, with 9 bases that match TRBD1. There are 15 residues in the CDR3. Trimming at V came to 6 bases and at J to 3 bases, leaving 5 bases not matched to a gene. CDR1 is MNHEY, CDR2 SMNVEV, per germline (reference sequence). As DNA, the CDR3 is TGTGCCAGCAGACGGACAGGGGTTGACACCGGGGAGCTGTTTTTT. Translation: CASRRTGVDTGELFF.

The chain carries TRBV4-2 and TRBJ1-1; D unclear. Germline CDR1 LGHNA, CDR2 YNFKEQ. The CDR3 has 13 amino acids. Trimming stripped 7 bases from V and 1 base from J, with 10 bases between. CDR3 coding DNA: TGTGCCAGCACGAGGCCGCCGAACACTGAAGCTTTCTTT. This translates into CASTRPPNTEAFF.

The CDR3 DNA sequence: TGTGCCAGCAGTGAAATCGTACAGAGCACAGATACGCAGTATTTT. Its protein is CASSEIVQSTDTQYF. V usage is TRBV2 and J usage is TRBJ2-3; D gene unclear. The CDR3 contains 15 residues. Germline V gene sequence: CDR1 SNHLY, CDR2 FYNNEI. V lost 2 bases, J lost 0 bases, and 9 bases lay in between.

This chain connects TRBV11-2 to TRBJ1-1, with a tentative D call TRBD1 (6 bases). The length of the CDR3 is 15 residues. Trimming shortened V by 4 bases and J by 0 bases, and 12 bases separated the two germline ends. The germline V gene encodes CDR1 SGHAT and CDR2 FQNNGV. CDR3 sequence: CASSSFRGMNTEAFF. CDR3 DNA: TGTGCCAGCAGCTCGTTCAGGGGAATGAACACTGAAGCTTTCTTT.

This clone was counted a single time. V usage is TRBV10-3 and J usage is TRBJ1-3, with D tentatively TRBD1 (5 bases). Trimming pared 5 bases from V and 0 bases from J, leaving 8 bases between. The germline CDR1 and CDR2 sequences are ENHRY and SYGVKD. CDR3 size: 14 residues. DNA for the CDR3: TGTGCCATCAGTAGGGGAAGCTCTGGAAACACCATATATTTT. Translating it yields CAISRGSSGNTIYF.

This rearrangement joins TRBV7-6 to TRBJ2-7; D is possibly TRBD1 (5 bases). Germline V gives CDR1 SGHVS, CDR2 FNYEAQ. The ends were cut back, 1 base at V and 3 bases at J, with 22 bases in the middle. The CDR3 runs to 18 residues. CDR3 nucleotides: TGTGCCAGCAGCTTAGGTCCCCCATCAGGGAAGAGTATCTACGAGCAGTACTTC. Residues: CASSLGPPSGKSIYEQYF. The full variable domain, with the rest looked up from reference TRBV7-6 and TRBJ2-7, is GAGVSQSPRYKVTKRGQDVALRCDPISGHVSLYWYRQALGQGPEFLTYFNYEAQQDKSGLPNDRFSAERPEGSISTLTIQRTEQRDSAMYRCASSLGPPSGKSIYEQYFGPGTRLTVT.

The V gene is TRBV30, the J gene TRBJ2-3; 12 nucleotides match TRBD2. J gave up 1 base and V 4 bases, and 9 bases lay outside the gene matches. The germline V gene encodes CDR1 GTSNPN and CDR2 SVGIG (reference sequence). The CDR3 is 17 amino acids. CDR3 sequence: CAWTSGGGMGGTDTQYF. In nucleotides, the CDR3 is TGTGCCTGGACTAGCGGGGGGGGTATGGGTGGCACAGATACGCAGTATTTT.

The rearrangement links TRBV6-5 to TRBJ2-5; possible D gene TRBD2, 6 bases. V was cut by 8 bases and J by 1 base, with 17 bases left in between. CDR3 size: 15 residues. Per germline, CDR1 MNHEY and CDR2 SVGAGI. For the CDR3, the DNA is TGTGCCAGCCTCCGGAGGGGTTCAGCCCAAGAGACCCAGTACTTC. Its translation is CASLRRGSAQETQYF.

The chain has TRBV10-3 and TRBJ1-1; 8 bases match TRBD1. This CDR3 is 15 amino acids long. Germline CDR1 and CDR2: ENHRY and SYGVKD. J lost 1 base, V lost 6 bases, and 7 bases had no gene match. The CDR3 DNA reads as TGTGCCATCAGGGAGGACAGGGTAAAGAACACTGAAGCTTTCTTT. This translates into CAIREDRVKNTEAFF.

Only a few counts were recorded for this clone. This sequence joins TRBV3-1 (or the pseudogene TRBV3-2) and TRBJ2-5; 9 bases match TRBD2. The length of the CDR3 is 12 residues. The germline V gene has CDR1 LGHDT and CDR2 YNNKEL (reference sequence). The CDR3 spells CAAEREVGAQYF. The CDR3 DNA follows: TGTGCAGCGGAGCGGGAGGTGGGGGCCCAGTACTTC.

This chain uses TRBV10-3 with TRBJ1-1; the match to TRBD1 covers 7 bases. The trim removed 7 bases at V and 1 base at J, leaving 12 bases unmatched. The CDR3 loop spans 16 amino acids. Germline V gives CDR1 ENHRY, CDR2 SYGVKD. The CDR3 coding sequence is TGTGCCATCAAGACAGGAGAGCAGGGGGAGAACACTGAAGCTTTCTTT. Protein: CAIKTGEQGENTEAFF.

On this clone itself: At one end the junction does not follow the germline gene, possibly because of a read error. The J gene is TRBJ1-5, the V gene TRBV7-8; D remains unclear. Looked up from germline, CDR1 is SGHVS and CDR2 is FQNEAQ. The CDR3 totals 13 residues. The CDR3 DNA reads TGTGCCAGCAGCTTAGCGGAGAATCAACCCCAGCATTTT. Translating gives CASSLAENQPQHF.

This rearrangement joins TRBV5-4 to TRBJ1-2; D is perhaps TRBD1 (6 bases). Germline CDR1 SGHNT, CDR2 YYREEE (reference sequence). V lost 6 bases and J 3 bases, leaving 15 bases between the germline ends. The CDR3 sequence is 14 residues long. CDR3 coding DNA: TGTGCCAGCATGGCAATGGGGGCGGACTATGGCTACACCTTC. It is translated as CASMAMGADYGYTF.

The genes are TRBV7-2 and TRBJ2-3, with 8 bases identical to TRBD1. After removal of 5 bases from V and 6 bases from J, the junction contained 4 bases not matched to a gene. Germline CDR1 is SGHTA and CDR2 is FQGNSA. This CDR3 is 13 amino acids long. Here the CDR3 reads CASSMRDRDTQYF. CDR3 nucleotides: TGTGCCAGCAGCATGAGGGACAGGGATACGCAGTATTTT.

As DNA, the CDR3 is TGTGCCAGCAGTTCCCCCCTTCAGCCCCAGCATTTT. As protein: CASSSPLQPQHF. The chain uses TRBV28 and TRBJ1-5; D is unresolved. The V end lost 4 bases, the J end lost 6 bases, and 7 bases lay between the germline ends. The V gene's germline CDR1 is MDHEN and CDR2 SYDVKM. The CDR3 extends over 12 amino acids.

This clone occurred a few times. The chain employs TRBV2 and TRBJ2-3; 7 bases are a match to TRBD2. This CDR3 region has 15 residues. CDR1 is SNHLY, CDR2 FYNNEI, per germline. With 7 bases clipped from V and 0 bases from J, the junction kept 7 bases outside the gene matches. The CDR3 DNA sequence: TGTGCCAGCACGGCTTACGGGGGGAGCACAGATACGCAGTATTTT. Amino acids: CASTAYGGSTDTQYF.

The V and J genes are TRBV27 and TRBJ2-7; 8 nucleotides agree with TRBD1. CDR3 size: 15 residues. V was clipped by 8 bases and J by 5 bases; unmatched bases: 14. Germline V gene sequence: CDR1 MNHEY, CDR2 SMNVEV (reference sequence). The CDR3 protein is CASRSPLTGAHEQYF. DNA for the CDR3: TGTGCCAGCCGGTCGCCCCTGACAGGGGCCCACGAGCAGTACTTC.

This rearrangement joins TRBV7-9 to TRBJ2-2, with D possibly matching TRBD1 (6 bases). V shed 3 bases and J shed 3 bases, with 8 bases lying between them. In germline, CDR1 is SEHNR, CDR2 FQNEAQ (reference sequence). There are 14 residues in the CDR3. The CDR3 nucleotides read TGTGCCAGCAGCTTCAGACAGGACACCGGGGAGCTGTTTTTT. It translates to CASSFRQDTGELFF.

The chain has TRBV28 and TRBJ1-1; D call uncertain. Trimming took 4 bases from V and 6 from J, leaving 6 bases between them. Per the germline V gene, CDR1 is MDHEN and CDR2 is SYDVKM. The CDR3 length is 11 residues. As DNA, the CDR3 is TGTGCCAGCAGTTCCCGTCCTGAAGCTTTCTTT. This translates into CASSSRPEAFF. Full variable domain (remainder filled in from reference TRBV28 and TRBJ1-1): DVKVTQSSRYLVKRTGEKVFLECVQDMDHENMFWYRQDPGLGLRLIYFSYDVKMKEKGDIPEGYSVSREKKERFSLILESASTNQTSMYLCASSSRPEAFFGQGTRLTVV.

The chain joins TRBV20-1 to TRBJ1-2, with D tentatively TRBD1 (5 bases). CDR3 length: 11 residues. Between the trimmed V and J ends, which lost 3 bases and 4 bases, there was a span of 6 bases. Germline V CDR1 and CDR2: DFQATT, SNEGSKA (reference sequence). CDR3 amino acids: CSASGGYGYTF. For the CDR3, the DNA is TGCAGTGCTAGCGGGGGCTATGGCTACACCTTC.

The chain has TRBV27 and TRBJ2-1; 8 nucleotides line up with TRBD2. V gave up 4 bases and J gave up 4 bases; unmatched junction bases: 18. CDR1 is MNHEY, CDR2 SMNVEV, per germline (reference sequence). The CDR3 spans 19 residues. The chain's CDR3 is CASSSHRGGAGVKYNEQFF. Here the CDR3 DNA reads TGTGCCAGCAGTTCCCACCGGGGGGGAGCGGGAGTAAAGTACAATGAGCAGTTCTTC.

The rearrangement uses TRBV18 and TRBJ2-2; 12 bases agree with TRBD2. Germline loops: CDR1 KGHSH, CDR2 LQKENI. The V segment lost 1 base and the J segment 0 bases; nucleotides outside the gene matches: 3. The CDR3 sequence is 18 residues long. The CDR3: CASSPRTSGGTNTGELFF. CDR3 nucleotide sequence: TGTGCCAGCTCACCACGTACTAGCGGGGGGACGAACACCGGGGAGCTGTTTTTT.

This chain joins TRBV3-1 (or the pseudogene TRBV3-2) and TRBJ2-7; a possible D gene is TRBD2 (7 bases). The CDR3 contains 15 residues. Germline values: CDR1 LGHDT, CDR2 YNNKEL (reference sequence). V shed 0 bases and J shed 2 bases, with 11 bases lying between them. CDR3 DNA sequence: TGTGCCAGCAGCCAAGAGTGGGAGGGGGCCTACGAGCAGTACTTC. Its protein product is CASSQEWEGAYEQYF.

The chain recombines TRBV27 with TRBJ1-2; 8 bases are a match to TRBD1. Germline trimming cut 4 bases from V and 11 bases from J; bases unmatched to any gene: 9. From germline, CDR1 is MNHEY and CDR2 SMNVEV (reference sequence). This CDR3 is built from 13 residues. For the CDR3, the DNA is TGTGCCAGCAGTTCCACTTGGACAGGGCTATACACCTTC. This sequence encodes CASSSTWTGLYTF.

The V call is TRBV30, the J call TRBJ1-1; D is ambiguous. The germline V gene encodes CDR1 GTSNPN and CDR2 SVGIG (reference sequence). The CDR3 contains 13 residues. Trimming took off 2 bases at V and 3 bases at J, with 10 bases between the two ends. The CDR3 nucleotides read TGTGCCTGGAGTACAACGGGATACACTGAAGCTTTCTTT. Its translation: CAWSTTGYTEAFF.